This TCR beta chain was recovered during a study of T cell responses to AZD1222 COVID-19 vaccine. Study overall: Timing groups of about 4 and about 12 weeks for second doses were pooled. General study results and limits: Two AZD1222 administrations were followed by greater Spike-specific TCR breadth and depth.

Concerning this clone: Its antigen remains unidentified.

Sequencing used immunoSEQ multiplex PCR; TCRdb keeps in-frame clones, though not all of them. This repertoire shows 100,000 to 110,000 clones, approximately 91% found once; its top ten account for more than 1.5%. This CDR3 has 12 amino acids. Germline V gene data show CDR1 as MDHEN and CDR2 as SYDVKM. Trimming left V 3 bases short and J 8 bases short, with 8 bases between. The source is an adult in good health. The gene calls are TRBV28 and TRBJ2-1; D is ambiguous. The source was peripheral blood, collected on day 0 of AZD1222 vaccination. The CDR3 region is CASSLEWDEQFF. As DNA, the CDR3 is TGTGCCAGCAGTTTGGAATGGGATGAGCAGTTCTTC.